The clone carrying this T cell receptor beta chain was recorded once. The data were obtained in a study of blood T cell repertoires in COVID-19. Repertoires were generated with immunoSEQ multiplex PCR, while TCRdb's copy carries only in-frame clones and drops some. This sample yields roughly 340,000 clones, of which 80% to 90% are seen a single time; around 3% belongs to the top ten. Followed longitudinally, the Seattle patients had been enrolled during active infection. The source of this sequence is a woman aged 25 to 39 with COVID-19, enrolled during active disease. The sequenced sample was peripheral blood.

CDR3 in amino acids: CAISESATTGVRYEQYF. DNA of the CDR3: TGTGCCATCAGTGAGTCGGCAACTACCGGAGTACGCTACGAGCAGTACTTC. V is TRBV10-3 and J is TRBJ2-7; D call uncertain. Trimming removed 0 bases at V and 3 bases at J, with 18 bases between. Germline V gene data show CDR1 as ENHRY and CDR2 as SYGVKD. The CDR3 is 17 amino acids.